One TCR beta chain is described in this entry. Under the authors' procedure: Using reference gene primer amplification, nucleated cell counts were estimated. Sequenced by immunoSEQ multiplex PCR; TCRdb stores in-frame clones only, minus some. V and J calls and clone size are those listed in that table; D and trimming were worked out from the DNA. In the table there are around 70,000 clones, 65% to 90% of which are singletons. The CDR3 consists of 15 residues. Germline CDR1 reads SGHVS; CDR2 reads FQNEAQ. V was trimmed by 1 base and J by 1 base, leaving 10 bases between them. The record originates from a study of blood T cell repertoires in COVID-19. Background on the study: Some COVID-19 samples were acute and others convalescent; all came from the United States, Italy and Spain. Nucleic acid was either cDNA or gDNA, and it came from T cells, B-cell-depleted T cells, or PBMCs.

The chain combines TRBV7-8 with TRBJ1-2; D is undetermined. Material for sequencing was peripheral blood. The source of this sequence is an older man with acute or convalescent COVID-19. CDR3: CASSLVEGVNYGYTF. CDR3 DNA sequence: TGTGCCAGCAGCTTAGTCGAGGGAGTTAACTATGGCTACACCTTC.